The TCR beta chain under discussion was sequenced for a study of T cells in Graves' hyperthyroidism and ophthalmopathy. General study findings and limits: Clonotypes that were expanded in thyroid above 0.001 mostly appeared in blood too.

This clonotype was observed at least ten times. Its antigen is not known. V lost 4 bases to trimming and J lost 5 bases, with 11 bases between them. Germline loops: CDR1 ENHRY, CDR2 SYGVKD. The CDR3 has 13 residues. Diagnostic assessment was based on clinical symptoms, serum thyroxine and TRAb, thyroid ultrasound and orbital computed tomography. Researchers amplified the TCR beta CDR3 regions from RNA transcripts. The HTBI primer set was used in a first-round RT-PCR of the TCR CDR3. TCRdb processed the multiplex PCR reads anew with MiXCR; each CDR3 protein has one entry. The sample has about 760,000 distinct CDR3 sequences, about 35% seen once.

The sequence was collected from a woman aged 40 to 49 with Graves' hyperthyroidism. The chain employs TRBV10-3 and TRBJ2-5; tentatively, D is TRBD2 (5 bases). Input material: blood. CDR3 loop: CAISVGVEETQYF. CDR3 bases: TGTGCCATCAGTGTCGGGGTAGAGGAGACCCAGTACTTC.